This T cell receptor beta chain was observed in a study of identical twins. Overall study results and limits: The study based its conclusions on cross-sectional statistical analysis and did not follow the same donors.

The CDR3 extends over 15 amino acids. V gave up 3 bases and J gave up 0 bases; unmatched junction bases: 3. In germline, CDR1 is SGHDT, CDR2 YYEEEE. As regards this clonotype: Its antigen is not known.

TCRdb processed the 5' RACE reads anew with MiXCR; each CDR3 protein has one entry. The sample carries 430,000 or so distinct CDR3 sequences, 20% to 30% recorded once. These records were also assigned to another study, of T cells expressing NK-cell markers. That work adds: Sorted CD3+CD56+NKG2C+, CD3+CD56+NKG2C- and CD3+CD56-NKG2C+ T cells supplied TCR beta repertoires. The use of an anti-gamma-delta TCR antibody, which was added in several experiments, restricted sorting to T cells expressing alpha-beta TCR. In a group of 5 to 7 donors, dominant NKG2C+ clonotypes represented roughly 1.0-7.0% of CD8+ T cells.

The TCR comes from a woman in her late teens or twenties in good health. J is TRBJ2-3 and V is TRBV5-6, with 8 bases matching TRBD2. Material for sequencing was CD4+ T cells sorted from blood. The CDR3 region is CASSWKRGSTDTQYF. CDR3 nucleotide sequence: TGTGCCAGCAGCTGGAAGCGGGGGAGCACAGATACGCAGTATTTT.